This TCR beta chain was retrieved from a study of regulatory T cells in long-lasting Graves disease. iRepertoire HTBI primers and Arm-PCR of CDR3 regions built TCR beta libraries. TCRdb reprocessed the multiplex PCR reads with MiXCR, giving one entry per CDR3 protein. The table includes 430,000 or so distinct CDR3 sequences, around 20% detected once. Time point: persistent/refractory GD, antithyroid drugs over 5 years with positive TRAb. There was RNA extracted from PBMCs, and the TCR library was made from it. CDR3 length equals 16 residues. Germline CDR1 reads GTSNPN; CDR2 reads SVGIG (reference sequence). J lost 4 bases, V lost 3 bases, and 10 bases had no gene match.

The sample in question was peripheral blood mononuclear cells (PBMCs), obtained when the disease was refractory, from a patient treated with antithyroid drugs. V usage is TRBV30 and J usage is TRBJ2-2; 8 bases map to TRBD1. This receptor was obtained from a female donor with Graves disease. In nucleotides, the CDR3 is TGTGCCTGGAGCCGACCGGGACAGGCGCGCACCGGGGAGCTGTTTTTT. As protein: CAWSRPGQARTGELFF.